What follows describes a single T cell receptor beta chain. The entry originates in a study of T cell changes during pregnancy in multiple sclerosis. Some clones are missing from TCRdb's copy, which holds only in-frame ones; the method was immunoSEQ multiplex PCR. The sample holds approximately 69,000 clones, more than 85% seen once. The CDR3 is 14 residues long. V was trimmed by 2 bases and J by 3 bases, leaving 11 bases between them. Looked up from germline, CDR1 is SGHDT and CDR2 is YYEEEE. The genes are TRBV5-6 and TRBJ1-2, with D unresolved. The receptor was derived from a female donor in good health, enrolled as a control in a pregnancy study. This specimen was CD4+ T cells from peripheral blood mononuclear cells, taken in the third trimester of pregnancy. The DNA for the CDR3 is TGTGCCAGCAGCTTCCTGACGAGGGACTATGGCTACACCTTC. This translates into CASSFLTRDYGYTF.